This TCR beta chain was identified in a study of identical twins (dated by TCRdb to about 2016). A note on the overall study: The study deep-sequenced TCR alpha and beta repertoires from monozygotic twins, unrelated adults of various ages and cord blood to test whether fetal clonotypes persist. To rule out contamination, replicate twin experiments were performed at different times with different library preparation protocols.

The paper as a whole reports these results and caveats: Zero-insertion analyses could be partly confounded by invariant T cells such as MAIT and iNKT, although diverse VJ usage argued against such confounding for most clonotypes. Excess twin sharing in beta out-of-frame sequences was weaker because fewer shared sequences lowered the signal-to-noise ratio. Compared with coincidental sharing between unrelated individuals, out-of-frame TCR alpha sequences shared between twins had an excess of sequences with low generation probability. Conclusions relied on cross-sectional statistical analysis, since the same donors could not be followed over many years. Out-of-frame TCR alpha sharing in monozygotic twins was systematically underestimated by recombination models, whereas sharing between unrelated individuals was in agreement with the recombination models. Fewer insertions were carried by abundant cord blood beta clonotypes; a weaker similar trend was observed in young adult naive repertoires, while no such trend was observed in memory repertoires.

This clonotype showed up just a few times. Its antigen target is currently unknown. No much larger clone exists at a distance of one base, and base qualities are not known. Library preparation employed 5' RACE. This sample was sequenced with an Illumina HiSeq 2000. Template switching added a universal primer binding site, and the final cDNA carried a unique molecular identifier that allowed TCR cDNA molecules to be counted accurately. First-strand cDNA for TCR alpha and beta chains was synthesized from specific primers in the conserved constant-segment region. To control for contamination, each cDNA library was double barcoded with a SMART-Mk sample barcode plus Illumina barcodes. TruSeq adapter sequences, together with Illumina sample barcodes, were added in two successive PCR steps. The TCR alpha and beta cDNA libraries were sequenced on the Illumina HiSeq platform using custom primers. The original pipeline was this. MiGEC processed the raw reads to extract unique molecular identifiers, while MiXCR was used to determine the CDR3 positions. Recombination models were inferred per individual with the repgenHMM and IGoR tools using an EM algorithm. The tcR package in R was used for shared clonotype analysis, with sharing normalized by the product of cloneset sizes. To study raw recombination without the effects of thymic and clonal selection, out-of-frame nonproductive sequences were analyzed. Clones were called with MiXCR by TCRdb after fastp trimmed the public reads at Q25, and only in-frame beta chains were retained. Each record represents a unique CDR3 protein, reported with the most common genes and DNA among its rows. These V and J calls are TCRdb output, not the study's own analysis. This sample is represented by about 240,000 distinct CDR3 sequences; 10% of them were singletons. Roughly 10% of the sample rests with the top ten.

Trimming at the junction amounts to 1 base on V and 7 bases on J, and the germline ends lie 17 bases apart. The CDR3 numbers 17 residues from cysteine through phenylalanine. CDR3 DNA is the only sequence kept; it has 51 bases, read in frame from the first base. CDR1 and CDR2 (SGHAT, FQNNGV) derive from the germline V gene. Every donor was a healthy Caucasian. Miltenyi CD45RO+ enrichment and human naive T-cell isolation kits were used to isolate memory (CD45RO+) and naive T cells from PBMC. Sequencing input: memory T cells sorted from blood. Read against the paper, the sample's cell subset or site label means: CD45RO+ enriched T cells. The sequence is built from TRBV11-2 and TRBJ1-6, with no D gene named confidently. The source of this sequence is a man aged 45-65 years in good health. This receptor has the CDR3 CASSLGAVSDVNSPLHF. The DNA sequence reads TGTGCCAGCAGCTTAGGGGCCGTGTCGGACGTGAATTCACCCCTCCACTTT.